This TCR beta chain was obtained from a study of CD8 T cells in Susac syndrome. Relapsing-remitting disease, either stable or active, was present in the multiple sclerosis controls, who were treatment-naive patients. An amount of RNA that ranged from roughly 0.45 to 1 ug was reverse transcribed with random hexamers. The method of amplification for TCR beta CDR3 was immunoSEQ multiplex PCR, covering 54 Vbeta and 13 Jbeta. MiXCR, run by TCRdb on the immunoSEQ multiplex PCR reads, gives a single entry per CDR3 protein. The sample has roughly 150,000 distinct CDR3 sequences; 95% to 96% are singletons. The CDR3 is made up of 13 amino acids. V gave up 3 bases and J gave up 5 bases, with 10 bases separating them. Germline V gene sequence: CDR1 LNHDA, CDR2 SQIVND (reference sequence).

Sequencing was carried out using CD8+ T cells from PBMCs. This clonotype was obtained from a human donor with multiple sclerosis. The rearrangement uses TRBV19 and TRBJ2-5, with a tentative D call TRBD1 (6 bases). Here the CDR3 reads CASSIAQGETQYF. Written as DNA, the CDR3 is TGTGCCAGTAGTATCGCCCAGGGGGAGACCCAGTACTTC.